Listed below are T cell receptor beta chains from one sample, sequenced in a study of early T cells in non-severe SARS-CoV-2 infection. TCRdb reprocessed the 5' RACE reads with MiXCR, giving one entry per CDR3 protein. The sample contains some 54,000 distinct CDR3 sequences, 11% of which appear only once. What was sequenced was whole blood. These receptor sequences come from an adult who was a healthcare worker with PCR-confirmed SARS-CoV-2 infection or an uninfected control (not recorded which). Both conserved end residues are part of each CDR3. A D gene is named only where the DNA matches it firmly. Clone size appears in some rows only: once, few, many, or a class for an expanded clone.

clone_size	d_call	j_call	v_call	cdr3_length	cdr3_nt	cdr3_aa
.	.	TRBJ2-5	TRBV10-1	15	TGCGCCAGCAGTGAGTCGACTCGGCGCCAAGAGACCCAGTACTTC	CASSESTRRQETQYF
many	TRBD1	TRBJ1-6	TRBV12-3/TRBV12-4	16	TGTGCCAGCAGTTCCACCGGACAGGGTCAATATTCACCCCTCCACTTT	CASSSTGQGQYSPLHF
many	.	TRBJ1-2	TRBV29-1	14	TGCAGCGTTGAACCCCCCCAAGGGGAAAGGGGCTACACCTTC	CSVEPPQGERGYTF
few	TRBD1	TRBJ1-5	TRBV12-3/TRBV12-4	15	TGTGCCAGCAGTCGGACAGGGGCCTTCCATCAGCCCCAGCATTTT	CASSRTGAFHQPQHF
many	TRBD2	TRBJ2-1	TRBV6-2/TRBV6-3	17	TGTGCCAGCAGTATACGACTAGCGGGGGCCCCATACAATGAGCAGTTCTTC	CASSIRLAGAPYNEQFF
many	.	TRBJ2-5	TRBV2	12	TGTGCCAGCAGTGACTGGCAAGAGACCCAGTACTTC	CASSDWQETQYF
many	.	TRBJ2-1	TRBV6-6	15	TGTGCCAGCAGGATGGCGGGCCGGGGGTCCCATGAGCAGTTCTTC	CASRMAGRGSHEQFF
.	.	TRBJ1-5	TRBV3-1	15	TGTGCCAGCAGCCTCGGGGGTTTGGGCAATCAGCCCCAGCATTTT	CASSLGGLGNQPQHF
medium-sized	TRBD1	TRBJ1-2	TRBV6-6	19	TGTGCCAGCAGTTACTCCCTCTGGGGACAGGGGAGGTCGAACTATGGCTACACCTTC	CASSYSLWGQGRSNYGYTF
many	TRBD2	TRBJ2-1	TRBV6-5	15	TGTGCCAGCAGTTACAGCCTAGCGGGAGGGTCCGAGCAGTTCTTC	CASSYSLAGGSEQFF
many	TRBD2	TRBJ2-7	TRBV7-2	15	TGTGCCAGCAGCTTAAACCTAGCGGGAGACGACGAGCAGTACTTC	CASSLNLAGDDEQYF
.	.	TRBJ2-1	TRBV20-1	17	TGCAGTGCTAGAAGGGCAGGCGAGCTGTTGTCCTACAATGAGCAGTTCTTC	CSARRAGELLSYNEQFF
few	TRBD1	TRBJ1-2	TRBV3-1	16	TGTGCCAGCAGCCAAATCGACAGGGAGGGCCACTATGGCTACACCTTC	CASSQIDREGHYGYTF
few	.	TRBJ2-1	TRBV5-1	15	TGCGCCAGCAGCTATGGCGGCAGTACCTACAATGAGCAGTTCTTC	CASSYGGSTYNEQFF
.	.	TRBJ2-7	TRBV6-2/TRBV6-3	16	TGTGCCAGCAGCCGCCCCCCGGGACACCGAAACTACGAGCAGTACTTC	CASSRPPGHRNYEQYF
many	.	TRBJ2-7	TRBV4-1	18	TGCGCCAGCAGCCCCTCCCGAAGTCCGCGTAGCGGAACCTACGAGCAGTACTTC	CASSPSRSPRSGTYEQYF
.	.	TRBJ2-5	TRBV5-1	13	TGCGCCAGCAGCTTTGGACCCCAAGAGACCCAGTACTTC	CASSFGPQETQYF
few	.	TRBJ1-2	TRBV6-5	12	TGTGCCAGCGGGGACCCTAACTATGGCTACACCTTC	CASGDPNYGYTF
.	.	TRBJ2-2	TRBV7-9	14	TGTGCCAGCAGTAAAGGGGCGATCGGCGGGGAGCTGTTTTTT	CASSKGAIGGELFF
many	.	TRBJ2-5	TRBV7-2	13	TGTGCCAGCAGCTTAACCTGGGCGGAGACCCAGTACTTC	CASSLTWAETQYF
many	.	TRBJ2-4	TRBV6-4	13	TGTGCCAGCAGTGAAGGGACGGGAAACATTCAGTACTTC	CASSEGTGNIQYF
many	.	TRBJ1-5	TRBV30	13	TGTGCCTGGAGTGGGGACTACAATCAGCCCCAGCATTTT	CAWSGDYNQPQHF
many	.	TRBJ2-7	TRBV5-1	14	TGCGCCAGCAGCCCCCGGGCCGCCCTTGGGGAGCAGTACTTC	CASSPRAALGEQYF
many	TRBD1	TRBJ2-7	TRBV7-2	13	TGTGCCAGCAGCTCGGGACAGGTCGGCGAGCAGTACTTC	CASSSGQVGEQYF
once	.	TRBJ2-7	TRBV20-1	12	TGCAGTGCCCCGGACACCTCCTACGAGCAGTACTTC	CSAPDTSYEQYF
.	TRBD2	TRBJ2-1	TRBV7-2	15	TGTGCCAGCAGCCCGGGGGGACTAGACTACAATGAGCAGTTCTTC	CASSPGGLDYNEQFF
.	.	TRBJ2-2	TRBV20-1	15	TGCAGTGCTAGGGCGCTGGCCCCGAACACCGGGGAGCTGTTTTTT	CSARALAPNTGELFF
few	.	TRBJ2-5	TRBV5-4	16	TGTGCCAGCAGCGACCCAAGAACGGGGTCAAAAGAGACCCAGTACTTC	CASSDPRTGSKETQYF
few	.	TRBJ1-5	TRBV20-1	15	TGCAGTGCTCCTATATCTTGGGATAGCAATCAGCCCCAGCATTTT	CSAPISWDSNQPQHF
.	.	TRBJ1-6	TRBV20-1	16	TGCAGTGCTAGAGAAGGGGGGAGCTCCTATAATTCACCCCTCCACTTT	CSAREGGSSYNSPLHF
many	TRBD2	TRBJ2-5	TRBV3-1	13	TGTGCCAGCACCCTGACTAGCGGTGAGACCCAGTACTTC	CASTLTSGETQYF
few	TRBD2	TRBJ2-3	TRBV7-9	14	TGTGCCAGCAGCTCGACTAGCAGCACAGATACGCAGTATTTT	CASSSTSSTDTQYF
.	.	TRBJ2-7	TRBV6-1	12	TGTGCCAGCAGTGAAGCTCGGAACGAGCAGTACTTC	CASSEARNEQYF
.	.	TRBJ2-2	TRBV7-9	11	TGTGCTCTCCCAGGGGCCGGGGAGCTGTTTTTT	CALPGAGELFF
.	TRBD2	TRBJ2-3	TRBV29-1	15	TGCAGCGTTGGAGTAGCGGGAGGTCGGGGGGATACGCAGTATTTT	CSVGVAGGRGDTQYF
many	.	TRBJ2-3	TRBV14	15	TGTGCCAGCAGCCAAGAAACAGGGAACACAGATACGCAGTATTTT	CASSQETGNTDTQYF
many	TRBD1	TRBJ1-2	TRBV19	14	TGTGCCAGTAGTATCTCCCGGGACAGCCGTGGCTACACCTTC	CASSISRDSRGYTF
many	TRBD2	TRBJ2-3	TRBV20-1	14	TGCAGTGCAGAGACTAGCGGGTACACAGATACGCAGTATTTT	CSAETSGYTDTQYF
many	.	TRBJ2-7	TRBV27	14	TGTGCCAGCAGTTGGGGACACCCTACCTACGAGCAGTACTTC	CASSWGHPTYEQYF
.	.	TRBJ1-1	TRBV12-3/TRBV12-4	12	TGTGCCAGCAGTTTTATCGGCAATGAAGCTTTCTTT	CASSFIGNEAFF
many	.	TRBJ2-7	TRBV6-6	15	TGTGCCAGCAGCCCCCTCGCAGCTAGCTCCTACGAGCAGTACTTC	CASSPLAASSYEQYF
few	TRBD2	TRBJ2-2	TRBV6-2/TRBV6-3	16	TGTGCCAGCAGTTACTCCCTAGCGGGATTATCCGGGGAGCTGTTTTTT	CASSYSLAGLSGELFF
many	.	TRBJ2-7	TRBV6-6	13	TGTGCCAGCAGTCCTACGGGAGCCTACGAGCAGTACTTC	CASSPTGAYEQYF
.	.	TRBJ1-1	TRBV15	14	TGTGTCACCAGCAGAGGTGGGGGTAACACTGAAGCTTTCTTT	CVTSRGGGNTEAFF
few	.	TRBJ2-2	TRBV7-9	15	TGTGCCAGCAGCCAGATTAGCCTAAACACCGGGGAGCTGTTTTTT	CASSQISLNTGELFF
many	TRBD2	TRBJ2-5	TRBV6-5	13	TGTGCCAGCAGCATTAGCGGGATTGAGACCCAGTACTTC	CASSISGIETQYF
few	.	TRBJ1-1	TRBV3-1	14	TGTGCCAGCAGCCAAGACCCCCGAGACACTGAAGCTTTCTTT	CASSQDPRDTEAFF
few	.	TRBJ2-7	TRBV29-1	13	TGCAGCGTTGGTATGGGGCCTTTGTACGAGCAGTACTTC	CSVGMGPLYEQYF
many	.	TRBJ1-1	TRBV6-2/TRBV6-3	14	TGTGCCAGCAGTACAGGGCCTTCGGGGACTGAAGCTTTCTTT	CASSTGPSGTEAFF
many	TRBD2	TRBJ2-3	TRBV7-9	14	TGTGCCAGCAGATTGGGACTAGCGTCCGATACGCAGTATTTT	CASRLGLASDTQYF
many	.	TRBJ1-1	TRBV28	11	TGTGCCAGCCGGGGGAGGCCTGAAGCTTTCTTT	CASRGRPEAFF
many	.	TRBJ1-5	TRBV12-3/TRBV12-4	14	TGTGCCAGCAGTTCGACAGGCGGCGGTCAGCCCCAGCATTTT	CASSSTGGGQPQHF
few	TRBD2	TRBJ2-7	TRBV7-9	14	TGTGCCAGCAGCTCGGGGACTAGCTTCGACGAGCAGTACTTC	CASSSGTSFDEQYF
many	.	TRBJ2-5	TRBV9	13	TGTGCCAGCAGCGTCCGGGACGAAGGGACCCAGTACTTC	CASSVRDEGTQYF
.	.	TRBJ1-3	TRBV4-2	15	TGTGCCAGCAGCCTTGGGGGTCCGGCTGGAAACACCATATATTTT	CASSLGGPAGNTIYF
.	.	TRBJ2-7	TRBV20-1	13	TGCAGTGCTCCTAGCCCCACTAGATACGAGCAGTACTTC	CSAPSPTRYEQYF
.	.	TRBJ1-2	TRBV27	14	TGTGCCAGCAGTTGGGGGGGGTCGATAGGAGGCTACACCTTC	CASSWGGSIGGYTF
few	.	TRBJ1-6	TRBV6-2/TRBV6-3	16	TGTGCCAGCAGTCAGACGATGGACCATAGTAATTCACCCCTCCACTTT	CASSQTMDHSNSPLHF
few	.	TRBJ1-6	TRBV30	13	TGTGCCTGGAGTTACCAGGGGAATTCGCCCCTCCACTTT	CAWSYQGNSPLHF
.	.	TRBJ2-7	TRBV11-2	16	TGTGCCAGCAGCCCCCTAGGCCGGACGAAGGACTACGAGCAGTACTTC	CASSPLGRTKDYEQYF